This T cell receptor (beta chain) was captured in a study of low-dose radiotherapy and immunotherapy resistance in tumors. As to time point: after trial treatment. Treatment here: LDRT plus nivolumab, ipilimumab, low-dose cyclophosphamide and aspirin (RACIN trial). The study gave donors nivolumab, ipilimumab, aspirin, low-dose cyclophosphamide and low-dose radiotherapy. This clonotype was seen ten or more times. Covering alpha and beta chains, TRAV- and TRBV-specific primers were used for the first-strand cDNA. The PCR that amplified TCRs ran for approximately 20 cycles, relying on a constant-region primer and a V-primer adapter. Each CDR3 protein is one row after TCRdb ran MiXCR on the reads. This sample has roughly 38,000 distinct CDR3 sequences; 20% occur once, and the top ten carry roughly 8.3%. This CDR3 spans 15 amino acids. J gave up 3 bases and V 1 base, and 3 bases lay outside the gene matches. CDR1 MNHNS and CDR2 SASEGT come from the germline V gene.

This sequence was found in a female donor with ovarian cancer. This chain uses TRBV6-1 with TRBJ2-7, with TRBD2 matching 10 bases. The material was PBMCs, obtained after low-dose radiotherapy plus immunotherapy. This CDR3 is CASSEGTSGYYEQYF. CDR3 sequence (DNA): TGTGCCAGCAGTGAAGGGACTAGCGGATACTACGAGCAGTACTTC.